This T cell receptor beta chain was retrieved from a study of T cell changes during pregnancy in multiple sclerosis. The V and J ends lost 0 bases and 5 bases respectively, with 16 bases between them. The CDR3 extends over 15 amino acids. Germline lookup yields CDR1 SQVTM and CDR2 ANQGSEA. Profiling relied on immunoSEQ multiplex PCR, and the TCRdb table lists in-frame clones only, not all of them. The repertoire holds about 50,000 clones, with 80% to 95% as singletons. The sequence was collected from a female donor with multiple sclerosis, enrolled in a pregnancy study. This sequence joins TRBV29-1 and TRBJ1-2, with D perhaps matching TRBD1 (6 bases). Specimen: CD4+ T cells from peripheral blood mononuclear cells, collected in the third trimester of pregnancy. This CDR3 is CSVEDQDSRYYGYTF. As DNA, the CDR3 is TGCAGCGTTGAAGATCAGGACAGCAGATATTATGGCTACACCTTC.